The 30 T cell receptor beta chains below come from one sample, sequenced in a study of shared clonotypes between healthy human individuals (TCRdb year 2020). The method was the immunoSEQ multiplex PCR assay. TCRdb re-hosts the immuneACCESS table, in-frame sequences only. Its copies lack some clones; in the studies checked, an unresolved V gene accounts for under half of them, and the cause for the rest is not known. In all, the sample holds some 1.4 million clones, and around 97% of those were seen once. The leading ten clones occupy more than 0.9% of the sample. Sequencing was performed on naive CD4+ T cells sorted from blood. The meaning of the sample's cell subset or site label: CD45RA+ positively selected. The receptors come from a young man in good health.

V is TRBV13 and J is TRBJ2-1; tentatively, D is TRBD1 (5 bases). Trimming took 1 base from V and 8 from J, leaving 9 bases between them. Per the germline V gene, CDR1 is PRHDT and CDR2 is FYEKMQ (reference sequence). The length of the CDR3 is 13 residues. DNA of the CDR3: TGTGCCAGCAGCTTAGCAGGGCGTTATGAGCAGTTCTTC. This gives the protein CASSLAGRYEQFF.

The CDR3 loop is CASSKADTRVGYGYTF. The CDR3 DNA reads as TGTGCCAGCAGCAAGGCAGATACCAGGGTAGGCTATGGCTACACCTTC. This chain joins TRBV21-1 and TRBJ1-2; TRBD1 reflects the table's D call only, with no check against the DNA. TRBV21-1 is a pseudogene segment. The CDR3 spans 16 residues.

The J gene is TRBJ2-1, the V gene TRBV15; tentative D call: TRBD1 (6 bases). Deletions cut 2 bases from V and 12 bases from J, with 20 bases between. There are 15 residues in the CDR3. CDR1 and CDR2 from the germline V gene are LNHNV and YYDKDF (reference sequence). The CDR3 loop is CATSRYRDPSWGQFF. The DNA of the CDR3 is TGTGCCACCAGCAGATACAGGGATCCCTCATGGGGGCAGTTCTTC.

The chain combines TRBV7-9 with TRBJ2-7; no clear D. The CDR3 has 15 amino acids. The germline V gene has CDR1 SEHNR and CDR2 FQNEAQ (reference sequence). V lost 3 bases and J lost 2, with 14 bases in between. The CDR3 nucleotides are TGTGCCAGCAGCTTTTCCTTTGCGAACCCCTACGAGCAGTACTTC. It codes for CASSFSFANPYEQYF.

This rearrangement joins TRBV28 to TRBJ2-7; no reliable D call. Trimming removed 6 bases from V and 0 bases from J, with 12 bases in between. The CDR3 sequence is 14 residues long. Germline CDR1 MDHEN, CDR2 SYDVKM. The DNA of the CDR3 is TGTGCCAGCAGGCGCGGATTAAACTCCTACGAGCAGTACTTC. The encoded protein is CASRRGLNSYEQYF.

The chain couples TRBV5-5 to TRBJ1-1; D is uncertain. With 1 base removed from V and 6 bases from J, the gap between germline ends came to 10 bases. The CDR3 consists of 13 residues. Germline assignment: CDR1 SGHKS and CDR2 YYEKEE (reference sequence). CDR3 sequence: CASSLWQTPEAFF. CDR3 DNA: TGTGCCAGCAGCTTGTGGCAGACTCCTGAAGCTTTCTTT.

V is TRBV11-2 and J is TRBJ2-7; D is undetermined. CDR3 length equals 13 residues. V shed 5 bases and J shed 4 bases, with 12 bases lying between them. Germline V gene data show CDR1 as SGHAT and CDR2 as FQNNGV. CDR3 coding DNA: TGTGCCAGCAGCCTCGGATCGAAGTACGAGCAGTACTTC. Protein: CASSLGSKYEQYF.

The J gene is TRBJ2-3, the V gene TRBV28; possible D gene TRBD1, 5 bases. With 5 bases removed from V and 0 bases from J, the gap between germline ends came to 12 bases. This CDR3 region has 15 residues. Germline CDR1 reads MDHEN; CDR2 reads SYDVKM. CDR3 residues: CASSEQGGSTDTQYF. In DNA form, the CDR3 reads TGTGCCAGCAGTGAGCAGGGCGGAAGCACAGATACGCAGTATTTT.

The chain uses TRBV4-1 and TRBJ2-7, with 9 bases matching TRBD1. CDR3 size: 17 residues. Trimming took 3 bases from V and 3 from J; bases not matched to a gene: 12. CDR1 is MGHRA and CDR2 is YSYEKL in the germline V gene. The CDR3 reads CASSQGPTGGLGYEQYF. The CDR3 bases are TGCGCCAGCAGCCAGGGCCCTACAGGGGGCCTTGGCTACGAGCAGTACTTC.

The chain combines TRBV5-4 with TRBJ1-2; TRBD1 might be the D (5 bases). Germline lookup yields CDR1 SGHNT and CDR2 YYREEE (reference sequence). The V end lost 0 bases, the J end lost 8 bases, and 14 bases lay between the germline ends. The CDR3 sequence is 14 residues long. The CDR3 spells CASSLAAGEMGYTF. The DNA of the CDR3 is TGTGCCAGCAGCTTGGCCGCGGGGGAAATGGGCTACACCTTC.

This clone was seen a single time. The rearrangement joins TRBV19 to TRBJ2-2; no firm D call. V was cut by 7 bases and J by 8 bases, with 14 bases left in between. Germline V gene sequence: CDR1 LNHDA, CDR2 SQIVND (reference sequence). The CDR3 runs 13 residues. The CDR3 DNA reads TGTGCCAGTAAATGGACCACCGGAGGGGAGCTGTTTTTT. It is translated as CASKWTTGGELFF.

V is TRBV2 and J is TRBJ2-5; D not certain. Trimming stripped 3 bases from V and 5 bases from J, with 16 bases between. The germline CDR1 and CDR2 sequences are SNHLY and FYNNEI. The CDR3 has 15 residues. The chain's CDR3 is CASSEVGFILETQYF. The CDR3 nucleotides are TGTGCCAGCAGTGAGGTAGGGTTTATTTTGGAGACCCAGTACTTC. Variable domain in full (rest from reference TRBV2 and TRBJ2-5): EPEVTQTPSHQVTQMGQEVILRCVPISNHLYFYWYRQILGQKVEFLVSFYNNEISEKSEIFDDQFSVERPDGSNFTLKIRSTKLEDSAMYFCASSEVGFILETQYFGPGTRLLVL.

The count of this clone is one. The V call is TRBV7-2, the J call TRBJ2-3; D is perhaps TRBD2 (6 bases). Per the germline V gene, CDR1 is SGHTA and CDR2 is FQGNSA. The CDR3 has 14 amino acids. V lost 5 bases and J lost 2, with 11 bases in between. As DNA, the CDR3 is TGTGCCAGCAGCGCGGGACTTTACACAGATACGCAGTATTTT. Its translation is CASSAGLYTDTQYF.

V usage is TRBV29-1 and J usage is TRBJ1-1; no clear D gene. Germline V gene sequence: CDR1 SQVTM, CDR2 ANQGSEA. Trimming removed 7 bases from V and 6 bases from J, with 18 bases in between. CDR3 length equals 13 residues. The CDR3 bases are TGCAGCGGGGCATTATTACTGCACCCTGAAGCTTTCTTT. Its translation: CSGALLLHPEAFF. Variable domain in full (rest from reference TRBV29-1 and TRBJ1-1): SAVISQKPSRDICQRGTSLTIQCQVDSQVTMMFWYRQQPGQSLTLIATANQGSEATYESGFVIDKFPISRPNLTFSTLTVSNMSPEDSSIYLCSGALLLHPEAFFGQGTRLTVV.

The CDR3 region is CASSENLGQPQHF. The CDR3 DNA reads as TGTGCCAGCAGTGAAAACCTAGGTCAGCCCCAGCATTTT. The chain has TRBV6-1 and TRBJ1-5; D remains ambiguous. Germline CDR1 and CDR2: MNHNS and SASEGT. V was shortened by 2 bases and J by 6 bases, with 8 bases between the two germline ends. The CDR3 loop spans 13 amino acids.

The DNA of the CDR3 is TGTGCCAGCAGTGCCATAGGGGGCTCGGGCCACTATGGCTACACCTTC. The encoded protein is CASSAIGGSGHYGYTF. This chain uses TRBV6-1 with TRBJ1-2, with 7 bases that match TRBD1. CDR3 length: 16 residues. Germline V gene sequence: CDR1 MNHNS, CDR2 SASEGT. The trim removed 4 bases at V and 3 bases at J, leaving 11 bases unmatched.

The gene calls are TRBV18 and TRBJ2-5; TRBD2 aligns across 10 bases. J was trimmed by 2 bases and V by 2 bases; bases with no gene match: 5. The V gene's germline CDR1 is KGHSH and CDR2 LQKENI. This CDR3 comprises 16 residues. This CDR3 is CASSPIAGGFQETQYF. The CDR3 bases are TGTGCCAGCTCACCAATAGCGGGAGGATTTCAAGAGACCCAGTACTTC. Full variable domain (missing parts from reference TRBV18 and TRBJ2-5): NAGVMQNPRHLVRRRGQEARLRCSPMKGHSHVYWYRQLPEEGLKFMVYLQKENIIDESGMPKERFSAEFPKEGPSILRIQQVVRGDSAAYFCASSPIAGGFQETQYFGPGTRLLVL.

This chain connects TRBV30 to TRBJ2-1; 8 bases map to TRBD2. The CDR3 has 18 amino acids. J was trimmed by 5 bases and V by 1 base; bases with no gene match: 16. Germline V lookup: CDR1 GTSNPN, CDR2 SVGIG (reference sequence). CDR3 sequence reads: CAWSGGGGPAILNNEQFF. CDR3 coding DNA: TGTGCCTGGAGTGGGGGCGGGGGGCCAGCGATTCTAAACAATGAGCAGTTCTTC.

The chain joins TRBV27 to TRBJ1-2, with 10 bases lining up with TRBD1. Losses at the gene ends were 5 bases for V and 6 bases for J; bases not matched to a gene: 15. Germline CDR1 reads MNHEY; CDR2 reads SMNVEV (reference sequence). This CDR3 comprises 17 residues. The CDR3 DNA reads TGTGCCAGCAGTCGCTCGGGACAGGGGTATTTTTTCGATGGCTACACCTTC. Translated, it gives CASSRSGQGYFFDGYTF.

CDR3 loop: CAGPKVWGLCEKLFF. In nucleotides, the CDR3 is TGTGCCGGCCCTAAGGTATGGGGCTTATGTGAAAAACTGTTTTTT. The V and J genes are TRBV6-4 and TRBJ1-4, with D perhaps TRBD1 (5 bases). This CDR3 spans 15 amino acids. V dropped 11 bases and J dropped 7 bases, with 23 bases sitting between them. CDR1 is MRHNA, CDR2 SNTAGT, per germline.

The chain joins TRBV2 to TRBJ2-5; no reliable D call. The CDR3 loop spans 12 amino acids. V lost 7 bases and J lost 3, with 9 bases in between. Per germline, CDR1 SNHLY and CDR2 FYNNEI. The CDR3, as DNA: TGTGCCAGCACCGATCTAGAAGAGACCCAGTACTTC. Its translation: CASTDLEETQYF.

The rearrangement uses TRBV6-5 and TRBJ1-2, with TRBD1 identical over 7 bases. This CDR3 region has 15 residues. Germline V gives CDR1 MNHEY, CDR2 SVGAGI. V was pared by 0 bases and J by 5 bases, with 6 bases of the junction left unmatched. CDR3 sequence: CASSYSTGTFYGYTF. CDR3 in DNA: TGTGCCAGCAGTTACTCGACAGGGACCTTTTATGGCTACACCTTC.

This chain links TRBV5-1 with TRBJ2-1; the match to TRBD2 covers 11 bases. This CDR3 contains 15 residues. The V gene end was trimmed by 7 bases and the J gene end by 7 bases; junction bases not matched to a gene: 10. Germline lookup yields CDR1 SGHRS and CDR2 YFSETQ. The CDR3 is CASGSQVAGGNEQFF. CDR3 in DNA: TGCGCCAGCGGTTCCCAGGTAGCGGGAGGGAATGAGCAGTTCTTC. The complete variable domain, with remaining parts taken from reference TRBV5-1 and TRBJ2-1, reads KAGVTQTPRYLIKTRGQQVTLSCSPISGHRSVSWYQQTPGQGLQFLFEYFSETQRNKGNFPGRFSGRQFSNSRSEMNVSTLELGDSALYLCASGSQVAGGNEQFFGPGTRLTVL.

The chain employs TRBV6-9 and TRBJ2-2, with 10 bases aligning to TRBD2. The CDR3 sequence is 16 residues long. Per the germline V gene, CDR1 is MNHGY and CDR2 is SVAAGI. The V gene end was trimmed by 3 bases and the J gene end by 7 bases; junction bases not matched to a gene: 8. The CDR3 sequence: CASSYDQREGVGELFF. CDR3 DNA: TGTGCCAGCAGTTACGACCAGCGGGAGGGTGTCGGGGAGCTGTTTTTT.

This clone was seen once. The V gene is TRBV5-1, the J gene TRBJ2-7; D is perhaps TRBD2 (6 bases). Germline lookup yields CDR1 SGHRS and CDR2 YFSETQ. With 4 bases removed from V and 2 bases from J, the gap between germline ends came to 22 bases. This CDR3 spans 17 amino acids. CDR3 amino acids: CASSPVGGPISAYEQYF. The CDR3 DNA is TGCGCCAGCAGCCCGGTGGGGGGACCAATTTCGGCCTACGAGCAGTACTTC.

This chain connects TRBV15 to TRBJ2-1, with TRBD2 matching over 8 bases. Germline loops: CDR1 LNHNV, CDR2 YYDKDF (reference sequence). The CDR3 loop spans 16 amino acids. The J segment lost 4 bases and the V segment lost 2 bases, leaving 7 bases of the junction unmatched. The CDR3 protein is CATSRNSGTRYNEQFF. DNA for the CDR3: TGTGCCACCAGCAGAAATAGCGGGACCCGGTACAATGAGCAGTTCTTC.

The sample holds a few counts of this clone. V gene TRBV7-8 combines with J gene TRBJ1-5; D remains unclear. Trimming removed 0 bases from V and 6 bases from J, with 9 bases in between. The CDR3 runs to 14 residues. In germline, CDR1 is SGHVS, CDR2 FQNEAQ. This CDR3 is CASSLAAGTQPQHF. The CDR3 coding sequence is TGTGCCAGCAGCTTAGCAGCAGGTACTCAGCCCCAGCATTTT. Full variable domain (outside the CDR3, taken from reference TRBV7-8 and TRBJ1-5): GAGVSQSPRYKVAKRGQDVALRCDPISGHVSLFWYQQALGQGPEFLTYFQNEAQLDKSGLPSDRFFAERPEGSVSTLKIQRTQQEDSAVYLCASSLAAGTQPQHFGDGTRLSIL.

The V gene is TRBV5-1, the J gene TRBJ2-1; 11 bases line up with TRBD2. This CDR3 region has 15 residues. CDR1 and CDR2 (germline): SGHRS, YFSETQ. Trimming cost V 5 bases and J 9 bases; bases outside gene matches: 10. CDR3 coding DNA: TGCGCCAGCAGGTTAGCGGGAGGGCCCTCTGGTGAGCAGTTCTTC. Translated, it gives CASRLAGGPSGEQFF.

The J gene is TRBJ2-7, the V gene TRBV7-2; a possible D gene is TRBD2 (5 bases). CDR3 size: 14 residues. Trimming stripped 0 bases from V and 2 bases from J, with 8 bases between. Germline V gene data show CDR1 as SGHTA and CDR2 as FQGNSA. Here the CDR3 DNA reads TGTGCCAGCAGCTTAGCCGGACTTACCTACGAGCAGTACTTC. Amino acid sequence: CASSLAGLTYEQYF.

The chain carries TRBV5-1 and TRBJ2-2, with 7 nucleotides matching TRBD2. The CDR3 has 15 amino acids. After removal of 4 bases from V and 6 bases from J, the junction contained 9 bases not matched to a gene. Germline loops: CDR1 SGHRS, CDR2 YFSETQ. In nucleotides, the CDR3 is TGCGCCAGCAGCCGCGGGATAGCGGGTCCCGGGGAGCTGTTTTTT. This sequence encodes CASSRGIAGPGELFF. The entire variable domain, with the rest obtained from reference TRBV5-1 and TRBJ2-2, is as follows: KAGVTQTPRYLIKTRGQQVTLSCSPISGHRSVSWYQQTPGQGLQFLFEYFSETQRNKGNFPGRFSGRQFSNSRSEMNVSTLELGDSALYLCASSRGIAGPGELFFGEGSRLTVL.